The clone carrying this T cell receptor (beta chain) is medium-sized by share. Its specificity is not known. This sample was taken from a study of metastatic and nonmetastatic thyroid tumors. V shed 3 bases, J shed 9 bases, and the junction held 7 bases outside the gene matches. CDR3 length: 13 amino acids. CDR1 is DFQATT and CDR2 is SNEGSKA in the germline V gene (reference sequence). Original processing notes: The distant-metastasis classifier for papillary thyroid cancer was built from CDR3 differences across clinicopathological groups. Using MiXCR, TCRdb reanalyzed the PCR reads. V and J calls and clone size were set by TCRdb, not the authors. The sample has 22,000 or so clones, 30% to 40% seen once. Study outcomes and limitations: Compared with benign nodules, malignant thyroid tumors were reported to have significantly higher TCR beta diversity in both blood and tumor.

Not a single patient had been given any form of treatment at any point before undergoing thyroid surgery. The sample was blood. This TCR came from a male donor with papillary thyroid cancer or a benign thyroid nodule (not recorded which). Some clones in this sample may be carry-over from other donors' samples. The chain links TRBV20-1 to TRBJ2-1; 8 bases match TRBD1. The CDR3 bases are TGCAGTGCTAGCAGGGGGCGCGGGTCTGAGCAGTTCTTC. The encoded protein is CSASRGRGSEQFF.